Presented here are 21 T cell receptor beta chains from one specimen sequenced in a study of high-grade serous ovarian cancer treatment subgroups. The tumor samples were collected prior to definitive surgery or chemotherapy. Data came from immunoSEQ multiplex PCR; TCRdb stores just in-frame clones and leaves some out. The table shows 6,500 to 8,000 clones, with 60% to 80% occurring only once. The source material was tumor tissue. The source is a human donor with high-grade serous ovarian cancer.

This clone was recorded once. The chain recombines TRBV15 with TRBJ1-3; 9 bases agree with TRBD1. The CDR3 is 16 residues long. The J segment lost 0 bases and the V segment lost 4 bases, leaving 4 bases of the junction unmatched. Germline V gives CDR1 LNHNV, CDR2 YYDKDF (reference sequence). CDR3 residues: CATSIGTGNSGNTIYF. DNA of the CDR3: TGTGCCACCAGCATAGGGACAGGGAACTCTGGAAACACCATATATTTT.

The chain recombines TRBV27 with TRBJ1-6; 9 nucleotides line up with TRBD1. The CDR3 length is 15 residues. The trim removed 8 bases at V and 8 bases at J, leaving 10 bases unmatched. Germline V gene data show CDR1 as MNHEY and CDR2 as SMNVEV (reference sequence). The CDR3 DNA sequence: TGTGCCAGCGGCCCCGGGACAGGGAGGGATTCACCCCTCCACTTT. This codes for CASGPGTGRDSPLHF.

The CDR3 bases are TGTGCCAGCATCAACAGGGGTAATTCACCCCTCCACTTT. Translated, it gives CASINRGNSPLHF. The chain joins TRBV6-6 to TRBJ1-6; 7 bases agree with TRBD1. Germline V gives CDR1 MNHNY, CDR2 SVGAGI (reference sequence). This CDR3 spans 13 amino acids. The V gene end was trimmed by 7 bases and the J gene end by 6 bases; junction bases not matched to a gene: 3.

V gene TRBV6-1 combines with J gene TRBJ1-1, with unresolved D. This CDR3 spans 15 amino acids. Germline V gene sequence: CDR1 MNHNS, CDR2 SASEGT. The V gene lost 2 bases and the J gene lost 0 bases, with 10 bases spanning the gap. CDR3 coding DNA: TGTGCCAGCAGTGAATTCGGTGGGCTGAACACTGAAGCTTTCTTT. It codes for CASSEFGGLNTEAFF.

This clone was picked up a small number of times. The J gene is TRBJ1-6, the V gene TRBV6-6, with 10 nucleotides matching TRBD1. CDR1 and CDR2 from the germline V gene are MNHNY and SVGAGI (reference sequence). V gave up 8 bases and J gave up 9 bases; unmatched junction bases: 7. This CDR3 is built from 14 residues. The CDR3 loop is CASVGQGVGSPLHF. CDR3 nucleotides: TGTGCCAGCGTCGGACAGGGGGTTGGTTCACCCCTCCACTTT.

The chain links TRBV6-5 to TRBJ1-5, with unresolved D. Trimming shortened V by 5 bases and J by 11 bases, and 13 bases separated the two germline ends. The germline CDR1 and CDR2 sequences are MNHEY and SVGAGI. This CDR3 has 12 amino acids. CDR3 residues: CASSPPGQTQHF. CDR3 DNA: TGTGCCAGCAGTCCCCCCGGGCAGACCCAGCATTTT.

CDR3 bases: TGTGCCAGCAGCAAAGCCGCACAGGGGAATCAGCCCCAGCATTTT. Protein sequence: CASSKAAQGNQPQHF. The chain couples TRBV21-1 to TRBJ1-5; TRBD1 was called by the table and not checked on the DNA. TRBV21-1 is marked as a pseudogene. The CDR3 has 15 residues.

This chain joins TRBV7-3 and TRBJ1-4, with a tentative D call TRBD1 (6 bases). V was cut by 5 bases and J by 13 bases, with 17 bases left in between. The CDR3 runs 13 residues. Germline-derived CDR1 and CDR2 are SGHTA and FQGTGA. Here the CDR3 reads CASSTEPGTRLFF. The CDR3 DNA reads TGTGCCAGCAGCACCGAACCCGGGACAAGACTGTTTTTT.

The gene calls are TRBV25-1 and TRBJ1-2, with D uncertain. CDR3 length: 16 amino acids. The germline V gene encodes CDR1 MGHDK and CDR2 SYGVNS. The V end was cut by 6 bases, the J end by 3 bases, with 20 bases between. In DNA, the CDR3 is TGTGCCAGCAGCGGAGGGTTAAGATGGCAATACTATGGCTACACCTTC. This gives the protein CASSGGLRWQYYGYTF.

This clone was counted between two and nine times. The J gene is TRBJ1-5, the V gene TRBV4-1; possible D gene TRBD1, 5 bases. The CDR3 runs to 16 residues. V lost 4 bases to trimming and J lost 1 base, with 14 bases between them. CDR1 and CDR2 from the germline V gene are MGHRA and YSYEKL. This CDR3 is CASSLARDPSNQPQHF. Here the CDR3 DNA reads TGCGCCAGCAGCCTCGCCAGGGATCCCAGCAATCAGCCCCAGCATTTT.

This clone was counted only a few times. The chain has TRBV11-3 and TRBJ2-3; 11 bases are shared with TRBD2. This CDR3 comprises 16 residues. The germline CDR1 and CDR2 sequences are SGHNT and YENEEA. V shed 4 bases and J 4 bases; nucleotides not matched to a gene: 7. The CDR3 DNA sequence: TGTGCCAGCAGCTCCCGGGGTAGCGGGGGGGCAGATACGCAGTATTTT. Its protein is CASSSRGSGGADTQYF.

The chain carries TRBV6-1 and TRBJ1-1, with a tentative D call TRBD1 (5 bases). Germline CDR1 MNHNS, CDR2 SASEGT. V was trimmed by 2 bases and J by 3 bases, leaving 10 bases between them. The CDR3 is made up of 14 amino acids. As DNA, the CDR3 is TGTGCCAGCAGTGAAAATCGGGGGGACACTGAAGCTTTCTTT. Amino acid sequence: CASSENRGDTEAFF.

This chain connects TRBV5-8 to TRBJ1-1; tentative D call: TRBD1 (5 bases). The germline V gene encodes CDR1 SGHTS and CDR2 YDEGEE. Trimming stripped 3 bases from V and 4 bases from J, with 13 bases between. The CDR3 is 14 residues long. This chain's CDR3 is CASSSGQGTTEAFF. As DNA, the CDR3 is TGTGCCAGCAGCTCTGGACAAGGCACCACTGAAGCTTTCTTT.

The chain recombines TRBV5-1 with TRBJ2-1; either TRBD1 or TRBD2 may fit D (6 bases each). Trimming removed 0 bases at V and 7 bases at J, with 8 bases between. The germline CDR1 and CDR2 sequences are SGHRS and YFSETQ. This CDR3 is 13 amino acids long. The CDR3 DNA is TGCGCCAGCAGCTTGGGGGGGGCGAATGAGCAGTTCTTC. It yields the protein CASSLGGANEQFF.

The J gene is TRBJ2-1, the V gene TRBV5-5, with D uncertain. Trimming removed 2 bases from V and 0 bases from J, with 12 bases in between. The germline V gene encodes CDR1 SGHKS and CDR2 YYEKEE (reference sequence). This CDR3 is built from 16 residues. The CDR3 loop reads CASSFDGELSYNEQFF. DNA for the CDR3: TGTGCCAGCAGCTTTGACGGAGAACTCTCCTACAATGAGCAGTTCTTC.

The V and J genes are TRBV5-1 and TRBJ1-6, with D possibly matching TRBD1 (5 bases). The CDR3 spans 15 residues. CDR1 is SGHRS and CDR2 is YFSETQ in the germline V gene. V lost 0 bases and J lost 3, with 7 bases in between. CDR3 amino acids: CASSLERGYNSPLHF. CDR3 DNA sequence: TGCGCCAGCAGCTTGGAGAGGGGCTATAATTCACCCCTCCACTTT. Full variable domain (remainder filled in from reference TRBV5-1 and TRBJ1-6): KAGVTQTPRYLIKTRGQQVTLSCSPISGHRSVSWYQQTPGQGLQFLFEYFSETQRNKGNFPGRFSGRQFSNSRSEMNVSTLELGDSALYLCASSLERGYNSPLHFGNGTRLTVT.

The chain joins TRBV9 to TRBJ2-3, with 7 bases matching TRBD2. After removal of 5 bases from V and 5 bases from J, the junction contained 14 bases not matched to a gene. The CDR3 runs 16 residues. Germline V gene lookup returns CDR1 SGDLS and CDR2 YYNGEE. Here the CDR3 DNA reads TGTGCCAGCAGTATCGGTTCCGGGGGGAGGCAAGATACGCAGTATTTT. Protein sequence: CASSIGSGGRQDTQYF.

V and J are TRBV7-2 and TRBJ2-2; TRBD1 might be the D (7 bases). The CDR3 runs 15 residues. Trimming cost V 2 bases and J 6 bases, with 13 bases left between them. The V gene's germline CDR1 is SGHTA and CDR2 FQGNSA. This CDR3 reads CASSLSSRGAGELFF. The CDR3 DNA is TGTGCCAGCAGCTTATCGTCCAGGGGGGCCGGGGAGCTGTTTTTT.

CDR3 amino acids: CASSFRAGQSMNTEAFF. The CDR3 DNA sequence: TGTGCCAGCAGTTTCAGGGCGGGACAGAGCATGAACACTGAAGCTTTCTTT. The rearrangement joins TRBV27 to TRBJ1-1, with TRBD1 identical over 7 bases. After removal of 3 bases from V and 0 bases from J, the junction contained 10 bases not matched to a gene. Germline loops: CDR1 MNHEY, CDR2 SMNVEV (reference sequence). This CDR3 contains 17 residues.

The CDR3 loop reads CASSGAGGTQYF. The CDR3 nucleotides read TGTGCCAGCAGCGGGGCAGGGGGTACGCAGTATTTT. This chain links TRBV9 with TRBJ2-3; 7 bases align to TRBD1. This CDR3 is built from 12 residues. Germline loops: CDR1 SGDLS, CDR2 YYNGEE. V lost 3 bases to trimming and J lost 8 bases; unmatched junction nucleotides: 3.

This clone was detected a few times. The gene calls are TRBV5-1 and TRBJ1-1; D is possibly TRBD1 (6 bases). V was cut by 5 bases and J by 7 bases, with 15 bases left in between. The CDR3 spans 13 residues. Per germline, CDR1 SGHRS and CDR2 YFSETQ. For the CDR3, the DNA is TGCGCCAGCAGAACAGGGCTATCGGTTGAAGCTTTCTTT. This translates into CASRTGLSVEAFF.